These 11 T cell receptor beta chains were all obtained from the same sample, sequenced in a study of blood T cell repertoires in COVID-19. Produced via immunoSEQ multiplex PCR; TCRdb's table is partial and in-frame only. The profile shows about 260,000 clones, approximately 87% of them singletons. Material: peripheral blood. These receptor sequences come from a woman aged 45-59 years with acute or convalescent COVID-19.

The CDR3 region has the DNA TGTGCCAGCGGGGGGAGGGAACTCTCTGGAAACACCATATATTTT. This encodes CASGGRELSGNTIYF. J is TRBJ1-3 and V is TRBV2; D may be TRBD1 (5 bases). Germline V gene sequence: CDR1 SNHLY, CDR2 FYNNEI. Trimming removed 8 bases from V and 0 bases from J, with 14 bases in between. The CDR3 runs 15 residues. Using reference TRBV2 and TRBJ1-3 for the parts outside the CDR3, the full variable domain is EPEVTQTPSHQVTQMGQEVILRCVPISNHLYFYWYRQILGQKVEFLVSFYNNEISEKSEIFDDQFSVERPDGSNFTLKIRSTKLEDSAMYFCASGGRELSGNTIYFGEGSWLTVV.

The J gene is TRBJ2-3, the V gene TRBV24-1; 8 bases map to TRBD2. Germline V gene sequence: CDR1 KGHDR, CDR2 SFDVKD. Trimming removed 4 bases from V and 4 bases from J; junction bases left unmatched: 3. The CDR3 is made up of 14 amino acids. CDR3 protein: CATSEVTSADTQYF. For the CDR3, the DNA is TGTGCCACCAGTGAAGTGACTAGCGCAGATACGCAGTATTTT.

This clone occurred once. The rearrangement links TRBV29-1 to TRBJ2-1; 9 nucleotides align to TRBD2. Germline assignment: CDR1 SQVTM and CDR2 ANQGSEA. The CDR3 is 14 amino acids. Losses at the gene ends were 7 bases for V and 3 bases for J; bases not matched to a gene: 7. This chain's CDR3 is CSAGSGRFYNEQFF. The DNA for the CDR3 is TGCAGCGCCGGAAGCGGGAGGTTCTACAATGAGCAGTTCTTC.

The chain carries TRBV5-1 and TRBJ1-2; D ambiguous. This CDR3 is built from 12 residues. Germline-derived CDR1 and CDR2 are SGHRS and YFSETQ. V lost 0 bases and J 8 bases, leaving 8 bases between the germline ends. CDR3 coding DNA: TGCGCCAGCAGCTTGGTGGCAGAAGGCTACACCTTC. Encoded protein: CASSLVAEGYTF.

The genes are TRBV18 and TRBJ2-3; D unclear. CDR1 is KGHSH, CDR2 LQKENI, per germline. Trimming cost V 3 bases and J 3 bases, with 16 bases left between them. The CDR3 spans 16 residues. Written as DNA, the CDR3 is TGTGCCAGCTCACCGTTCGTCAACACAGAGACAGATACGCAGTATTTT. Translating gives CASSPFVNTETDTQYF.

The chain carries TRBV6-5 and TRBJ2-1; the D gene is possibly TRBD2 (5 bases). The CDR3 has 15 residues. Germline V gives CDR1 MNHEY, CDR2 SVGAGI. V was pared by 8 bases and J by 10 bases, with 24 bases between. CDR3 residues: CASENYKVGVREQFF. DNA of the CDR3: TGTGCCAGCGAAAATTATAAGGTGGGAGTACGGGAGCAGTTCTTC.

CDR3 region: CASSEGQGRGAQHF. CDR3 in DNA: TGTGCCAGTAGTGAGGGACAGGGGAGAGGGGCCCAGCATTTT. The rearrangement uses TRBV19 and TRBJ1-5; TRBD1 aligns across 10 bases. V trimming: 5 bases; J trimming: 11 bases; junction bases outside the gene matches: 9. The CDR3 is 14 residues long. CDR1 is LNHDA, CDR2 SQIVND, per germline (reference sequence).

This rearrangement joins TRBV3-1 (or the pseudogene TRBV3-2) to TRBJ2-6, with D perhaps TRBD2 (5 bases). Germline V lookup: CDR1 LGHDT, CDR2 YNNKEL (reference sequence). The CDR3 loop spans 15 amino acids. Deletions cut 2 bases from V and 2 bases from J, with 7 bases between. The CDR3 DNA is TGTGCCAGCAGCCAACGGGGTGCTGGGGCCAACGTCCTGACTTTC. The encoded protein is CASSQRGAGANVLTF.

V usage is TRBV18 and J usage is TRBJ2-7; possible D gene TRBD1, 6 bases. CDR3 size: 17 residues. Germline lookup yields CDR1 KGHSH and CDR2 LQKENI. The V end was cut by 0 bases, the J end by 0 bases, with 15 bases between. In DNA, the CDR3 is TGTGCCAGCTCACCACCGGGGGCGGCCCCGAGCTCCTACGAGCAGTACTTC. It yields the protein CASSPPGAAPSSYEQYF.

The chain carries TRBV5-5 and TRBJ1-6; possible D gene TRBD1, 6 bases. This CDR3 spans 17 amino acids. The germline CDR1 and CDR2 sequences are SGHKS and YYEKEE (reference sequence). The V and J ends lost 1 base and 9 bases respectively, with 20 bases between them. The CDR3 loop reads CASSLPRGGYNTSPLHF. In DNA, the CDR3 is TGTGCCAGCAGCTTGCCGCGAGGGGGATATAATACTTCACCCCTCCACTTT.

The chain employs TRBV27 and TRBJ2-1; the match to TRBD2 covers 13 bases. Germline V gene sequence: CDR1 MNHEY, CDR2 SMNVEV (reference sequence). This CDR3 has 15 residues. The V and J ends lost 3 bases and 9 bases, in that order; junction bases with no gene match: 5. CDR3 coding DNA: TGTGCCAGCAGTTTTGGGACTAGCGGGGATGTTGAGCAGTTCTTC. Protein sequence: CASSFGTSGDVEQFF.